The clone carrying this T cell receptor beta chain was counted a few times. Trimming took 7 bases from V and 1 from J; bases not matched to a gene: 2. This CDR3 region has 12 residues. CDR1 and CDR2 from the germline V gene are SQVTM and ANQGSEA. These data come from a study of T-cell memory formation after mild COVID-19. TCRdb re-called the 5' RACE reads through MiXCR, storing one row per CDR3 protein. The sample includes 130,000 to 150,000 distinct CDR3 sequences, 15% to 20% of them seen just once. V and J are TRBV29-1 and TRBJ2-7; 9 bases align to TRBD1. This receptor was identified in an adult woman who had mild COVID-19 (a few samples of this study predate the infection). Cell type and time point are not known. The source material was PBMCs or a T cell subset sorted from them (not recorded which). The CDR3 DNA reads TGCAGCGCCGGGACAGGGTCCTACGAGCAGTACTTC. This translates into CSAGTGSYEQYF.